This T cell receptor beta chain came from a study of cytomegalovirus exposure and HLA in healthy donors (dated by TCRdb to 2015 to 2018). With respect to the entire study: An earlier analysis of 587 of the donors reported 276 Gb of sequence data and 90 million to 120 million unique TCR beta sequences obtained from 180 million or so T cells. Roughly 300 gigabases of sequencing data and approximately 85 million unique TCR sequences were included in an early release covering roughly 600 HLA-typed donors. Of the roughly 410 genotyped donors, 70% to 90% were placed in the genetic ancestry cluster associated with self-reported Caucasian donors. The study was designed to test whether signatures of past pathogen exposure could be identified by cataloging public T cell receptors. Using immunosequencing, the study profiled T cell repertoires from some 670 subjects and related those repertoires to cytomegalovirus serostatus. In addition to the first cohort of 666 subjects, a separate validation cohort of some 120 different subjects was used. To predict cytomegalovirus infection status, the study brought together high-throughput TCR immunosequencing, statistical association of individual TCRs with disease status, and machine learning. In a later analysis, previously published TCR beta repertoires from several hundred donors were re-analyzed and high-resolution HLA genotyping was added so that TCR occurrence patterns could be studied. Rather than drawing on any new phenotypic data, the later analysis identified candidate immune exposures from TCR beta sequences and the way those sequences occurred across donors. To decide whether each TCR beta V gene segment behaved as functional or pseudogenic, an earlier analysis of over 500 of the donors relied on high-throughput TCR beta sequencing. Alongside the repertoire data, information on donor age, sex, ethnicity and CMV serostatus was compiled. A later genetic analysis took genome-wide SNP genotypes for about 55% of the 666 donors and used that subset as a discovery cohort. All discovery cohort repertoires had been generated using a single sequencing platform. HLA typing included class I and class II loci at four-digit resolution. Typing coverage varied by locus: roughly 620-630 donors for A, B, C, DRB1 and DQB1; more than 500 for DQA1; around 570 for DPA1; roughly 470 for DPB1. Four or five DR-DQ haplotypes were handled as single units for association and clustering, since linkage in the cohort was strong. Across 300 to 400 genotyped donors of the cohort, an average of roughly 230,000 unique TCR beta nucleotide sequences per donor were sequenced, and 15% to 20% of those sequences were non-productive.

The library was made by the immunoSEQ multiplex PCR assay. For the multiplex PCR, a mixture combining 60 forward primers for TCR Vbeta segments and 13 reverse primers for TCR Jbeta segments was used. A multiplex PCR assay on genomic DNA amplified the CDR3 region of rearranged TCR beta genes. On the Illumina HiSeq System, the amplified TCR beta libraries were sequenced as 87-base-pair reads. As for how the authors treated the data: In a later analysis, about 80 million unique TCR beta chains were counted across the roughly 670 repertoires, and roughly 11 million of these chains were shared by at least two donors. Raw reads were error-corrected and collapsed into unique sequences by a nearest-neighbor algorithm in which closely related sequences were merged to remove PCR and sequencing errors. Alignment of CDR3 sequences to IMGT reference sequences was used to assign V, D and J gene segments. Each retained sequence needed at least a six-nucleotide match to both a V gene segment and a J gene segment. A rearrangement was called productive if the CDR3 had no stop codons and remained in frame with V and J, and every other rearrangement was called non-productive. CDR3 was defined by IMGT convention, running from the second conserved V-encoded cysteine to the conserved J-encoded phenylalanine. Sequences without an unambiguous match to a single V gene segment were excluded from the earlier analysis of about 630 of the donors. An earlier analysis of fewer than 750 of the donors called V segments functional above 56.7% productive rearrangements and segregating when the between-donor standard deviation exceeded 5%. A statistical classification framework was developed to diagnose cytomegalovirus status using the catalog of TCR beta chain sequences. In a later analysis, TCR nucleotide sequences were compared against IMGT/GENE-DB human TR gene sequences so that V and J genes could be assigned. Using the TCRdist pipeline, a later analysis assigned CDR3 sequences along with most-parsimonious VDJ recombination scenarios. In a later analysis, each TCR beta chain was defined by its CDR3 amino acid sequence together with its V-gene family, and reads without a unique V-gene family were excluded. In a later analysis, around 600 highly shared, low-generation-probability nucleotide sequences were removed to address suspected cross-contamination and a sequencing artifact. In a later analysis, a clonal expansion index was calculated for each public chain from normalized within-repertoire ranks of inferred template counts. In a later analysis, generation probabilities were computed with a VDJ recombination model fitted to out-of-frame rearrangements, and the resulting probabilities were checked against IGoR. In a later analysis, hypergeometric tests were used to score TCR-TCR, TCR-HLA and TCR-CMV co-occurrence, with a repertoire-size bias correction applied to TCR pairs. In a later analysis, false discovery rates were estimated by permuting HLA or CMV assignments 20 times. In a later analysis, co-occurring TCRs were grouped with DBSCAN, and TCRdist sequence similarity was added when clustering was performed within HLA-allele-positive subsets. Co-occurrence clustering excluded repertoires with fewer than 30,000 or more than 120,000 public chains, plus five with anomalous nucleotide sharing. TCRdb took over this immuneACCESS table, retaining in-frame rearrangements with V and J assigned. Such tables are incomplete; in checked studies, under half of the missing clones stem from an unresolved V gene, and the remainder is unexplained. D and trimming were read from the DNA, whereas the V and J calls and clone size are those reported in that table. The sample yields about 94,000 clones; about 80% were counted once. The ten largest clones add up to over 9% of the sample.

The paper's findings and limits, for the study overall: In a later analysis, over 15,000 TCR beta sequences were associated with specific HLA alleles at a false discovery rate of 0.05. According to a later genetic analysis, donors in an Asian-associated ancestry cluster had fewer N-insertions in productive TCRs than the roughly 660-donor mean. HLA typing was unavailable for some donors at each locus, so association tests used only the typed subset. The only immune exposure information available for the cohort was CMV serostatus. The study listed 150 to 200 TCR beta chains as associated with cytomegalovirus. This cohort had only TCR beta chains sequenced, and the lack of alpha or paired-chain data limited which features could be detected. In both the original and validation cohorts, the classifier was reported to diagnose cytomegalovirus status with high specificity and sensitivity. The authors suggested that the approach could potentially be extended to other disease states and immunological phenotypes. In a later analysis, HLA-associated TCR beta chains were found to be more clonally expanded and to have lower generation probabilities than equally common non-associated chains. About 17 rarely observed V segments, including chromosome 9 orphons, were excluded from the earlier analysis of several hundred of the donors because counts were too low. Linkage disequilibrium might explain the correlated functional status among segregating V segments, but an unknown experimental factor could not be excluded. In a later analysis, the rate of TCR association differed among HLA loci, with DRB1 alleles having the most associated TCRs and HLA-C alleles having the fewest. While some public TCRs were present in many individuals, most TCR sequences turned up only very rarely across donors. A further reported finding was that TCR beta sequences accurately predicted the HLA-A and HLA-B alleles for most subjects in the first cohort. A later genetic analysis associated a missense DCLRE1C variant with V-gene and J-gene trimming of TCR beta chains, and an independent cohort replicated the association. When HLA alleles, especially DR and DQ, strongly co-occurred, TCR associations were difficult to assign to individual alleles. The 87-base-pair reads could not distinguish some IMGT-functional V segments, including TRBV6-2 and TRBV6-3, so those segments were excluded. According to a later analysis, parvovirus B19, influenza, CMV and Epstein-Barr virus appeared linked to several top co-occurrence clusters. Roughly uniform sequencing depth across donors was assumed in presence/absence analyses, although this assumption may not hold. The sequencing pipeline was judged likely to have produced a cluster of highly shared sequence variants as a technical artifact. Most CMV-associated TCR beta chains appeared to be HLA-restricted in a later analysis, and the HLA associations seemed to be driven largely by CMV exposure. Broadly in line with IMGT annotations, most TCR beta V segments showed up in productive rearrangements about 87% or about 30% of the time in an earlier analysis of 450 to 750 of the donors. A few of the identified cytomegalovirus-associated TCR beta chains were confirmed in vitro to be specific for cytomegalovirus antigens.

The cohort comprised some 700 healthy bone marrow donors. Cohort members were all nominally healthy when sampled, although unrecorded immune exposures were likely present. Of the roughly 630 cohort members, more than 250 had a positive CMV serostatus and about 350 had a negative one, while no CMV serostatus was recorded for the donor. A peripheral blood sample was provided by each donor, and peripheral blood mononuclear cells were used for TCR beta sequencing. Genomic DNA extraction from the blood cell samples was performed with the Qiagen DNeasy Blood Extraction Kit. V is pruned by 6 bases and J by 6 bases, leaving 5 bases of the junction without a gene match. Including cysteine and phenylalanine, the CDR3 has 14 amino acids. The retained sequence is limited to the CDR3, 42 bases, with the frame set at the first base. For CDR1 and CDR2, the germline V gene lists SNHLY and FYNNEI. On this clone itself: Its binding antigen is unknown. No qualities accompany the bases; no much larger clone lies one base away.

The sequence links TRBV2 to TRBJ1-6; a stretch of 7 junction bases matches TRBD1. This clonotype was sampled from a human donor in good health. The sample was PBMCs. The CDR3 reads CASREGQTNSPLHF. The DNA is TGTGCCAGCAGAGAGGGACAGACTAATTCACCCCTCCACTTT.